This TCR beta chain came from a study of blood T cell repertoires in COVID-19 (dated by TCRdb to about 2020). The study in broad terms: Collaborator samples came from the United States, Italy and Spain and covered acute and convalescent phases of COVID-19. The prospective study material was composed of cDNA or gDNA derived from T cells, B-cell-depleted T cells, or PBMCs. Deeply sampled blood TCRbeta repertoires from subjects exposed to, actively infected with, or recovered from COVID-19 were included in the dataset. The repertoires were released in a freely available public database meant as a resource for research on the immune response to SARS-CoV-2. Samples came from the ongoing ImmuneRACE study (first 160 participants) plus 1,254 subjects from 6 global collaborators. Sample metadata almost always included a de-identified subject ID, COVID-19 status, age in years and sex. Where HLA class I and class II types were available, the types were taken from metadata supplied by the sample provider, not from assay-based typing. The research as a whole found: How much clinical and demographic metadata was included differed by source and by participant, and the metadata was provided uncurated.

About this clone itself: Its antigen specificity is not known. No per-base quality is available; no much larger clone lies one base away.

The immunoSEQ Assay, a bias-controlled multiplex PCR, was used to amplify TCRbeta CDR3 regions from genomic DNA. Regarding the original processing steps: Nucleated cell counts per sample were estimated from amplification of reference gene primers within the assay. Sequence reads were collapsed and filtered to measure the absolute abundance of every unique TCRbeta CDR3 rearrangement. For each sample, productive Simpson clonality was calculated as the square root of Simpson's diversity index over productive rearrangements. TCRdb re-hosts the immuneACCESS table, in-frame sequences only. Its copies lack some clones; in the studies checked, an unresolved V gene accounts for under half of them, and the cause for the rest is not known. That table furnishes V, J and clone size, whereas the DNA furnished D and trimming. The sample data list approximately 220,000 clones, and approximately 80% of these were observed just once. The ten top clones hold around 7.4% of the sample.

There are 16 amino acids in the CDR3, from cysteine to phenylalanine inclusive. Only the CDR3 region is kept as DNA, spanning 48 bases read in frame from base 1. CDR1 GTSNPN and CDR2 SVGIG are derived from the germline V gene (reference sequence). Trimming at the junction amounts to 6 bases on V and 0 bases on J, and the germline ends lie 15 bases apart. Participants in the prospective study were enrolled through a virtual design, were aged about 18 to 100 years, and lived in roughly 26 United States geographic areas. Cohort assignment in the prospective study relied on participant-reported clinical history from a screening survey and a study questionnaire. Each participant in the prospective study had whole blood, serum and a nasopharyngeal or oropharyngeal swab collected by mobile phlebotomists. Prospective study participants could optionally give additional blood draws and questionnaires over an approximately 2-month period. Before DNA extraction, blood samples from the prospective study were shipped at room temperature or frozen.

The chain joins TRBV30 to TRBJ1-6; the best D guess is TRBD1, with 5 bases matching. The sample consisted of PBMCs or T cells enriched from blood (not recorded which). The TCR comes from a woman between 35 and 50 years old with acute COVID-19. For the CDR3, the sequence is CACHPRGSSYNSPLHF. The sequence in DNA is TGTGCCTGCCATCCTCGGGGGAGCTCCTATAATTCACCCCTCCACTTT.